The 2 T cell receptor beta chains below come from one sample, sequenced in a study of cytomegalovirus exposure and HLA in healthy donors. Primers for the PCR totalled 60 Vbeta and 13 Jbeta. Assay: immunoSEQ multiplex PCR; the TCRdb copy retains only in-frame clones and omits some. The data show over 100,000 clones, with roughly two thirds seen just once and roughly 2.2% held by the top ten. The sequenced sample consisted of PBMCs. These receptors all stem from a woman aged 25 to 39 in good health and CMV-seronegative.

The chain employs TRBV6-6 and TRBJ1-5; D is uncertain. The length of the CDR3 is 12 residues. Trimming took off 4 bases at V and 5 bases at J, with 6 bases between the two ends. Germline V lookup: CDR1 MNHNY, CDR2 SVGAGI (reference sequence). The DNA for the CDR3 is TGTGCCAGCAGTTTCGGGGATCAGCCCCAGCATTTT. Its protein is CASSFGDQPQHF.

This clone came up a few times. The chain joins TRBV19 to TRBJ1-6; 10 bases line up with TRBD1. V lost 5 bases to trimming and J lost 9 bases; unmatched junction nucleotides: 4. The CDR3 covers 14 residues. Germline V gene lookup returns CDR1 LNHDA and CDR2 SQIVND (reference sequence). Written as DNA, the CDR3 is TGTGCCAGTAGTGTCCGGGACAGGGGTTCACCCCTCCACTTT. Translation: CASSVRDRGSPLHF.